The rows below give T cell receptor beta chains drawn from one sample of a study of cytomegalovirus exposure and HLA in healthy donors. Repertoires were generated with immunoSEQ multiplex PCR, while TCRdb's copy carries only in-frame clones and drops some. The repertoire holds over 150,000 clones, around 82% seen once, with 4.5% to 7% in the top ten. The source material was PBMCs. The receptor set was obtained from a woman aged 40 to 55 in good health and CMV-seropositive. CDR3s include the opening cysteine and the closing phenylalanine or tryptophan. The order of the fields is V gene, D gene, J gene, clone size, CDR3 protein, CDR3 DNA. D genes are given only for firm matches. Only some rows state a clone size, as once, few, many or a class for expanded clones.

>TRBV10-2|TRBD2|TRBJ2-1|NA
CASSWTGLAGHNEQFF
TGCGCCAGCAGTTGGACCGGACTAGCGGGTCACAATGAGCAGTTCTTC
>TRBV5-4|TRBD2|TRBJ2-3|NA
CASSSGLAGRSSTDTQYF
TGTGCCAGCAGCTCGGGCCTAGCGGGACGATCTAGCACAGATACGCAGTATTTT
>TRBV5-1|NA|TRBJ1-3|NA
CASSLYPTGGSGNTIYF
TGCGCCAGCAGCTTGTACCCAACAGGCGGCTCTGGAAACACCATATATTTT
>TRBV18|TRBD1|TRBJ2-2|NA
CASSLGTGRNTGELFF
TGTGCCAGCTCACTGGGGACAGGGAGGAACACCGGGGAGCTGTTTTTT
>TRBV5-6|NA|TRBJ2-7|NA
CASSLRDIPYEQYF
TGTGCCAGCAGCTTGAGGGACATCCCCTACGAGCAGTACTTC
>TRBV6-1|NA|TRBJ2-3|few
CASTRTVLSTDTQYF
TGTGCCAGCACCCGGACTGTTCTTAGCACAGATACGCAGTATTTT
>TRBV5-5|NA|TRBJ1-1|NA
CASSLNPGGVNTEAFF
TGTGCCAGCAGCTTGAACCCCGGGGGGGTGAACACTGAAGCTTTCTTT
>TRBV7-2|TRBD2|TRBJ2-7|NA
CASSFYRTRGGRDEQYF
TGTGCCAGCAGCTTCTACCGGACGAGGGGCGGGAGGGACGAGCAGTACTTC
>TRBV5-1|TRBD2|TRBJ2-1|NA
CASSRDYRSYNEQFF
TGCGCCAGCAGCCGGGACTACCGCTCCTACAATGAGCAGTTCTTC
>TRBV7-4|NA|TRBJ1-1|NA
CASSLLHRGAGNTEAFF
TGTGCCAGCAGCTTACTCCATCGGGGAGCGGGGAACACTGAAGCTTTCTTT
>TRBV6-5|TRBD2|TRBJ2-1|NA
CASSPGTSREQFF
TGTGCCAGCAGCCCGGGGACTAGCAGAGAGCAGTTCTTC
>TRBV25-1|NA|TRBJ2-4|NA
CASSDHGWGLPAKNIQYF
TGTGCCAGCAGTGATCACGGCTGGGGACTTCCCGCCAAAAACATTCAGTACTTC
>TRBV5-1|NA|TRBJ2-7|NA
CASSLGHLTYEQYF
TGCGCCAGCAGCTTGGGGCACCTGACCTACGAGCAGTACTTC
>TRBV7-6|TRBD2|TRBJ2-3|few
CASSLAGTSGSLDTQYF
TGTGCCAGCAGCTTAGCCGGGACTAGCGGGAGTTTAGATACGCAGTATTTT
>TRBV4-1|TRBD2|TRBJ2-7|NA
CASSPEEREYYEQYF
TGCGCCAGCTCTCCTGAGGAGCGGGAGTACTACGAGCAGTACTTC
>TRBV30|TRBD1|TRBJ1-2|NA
CAWNEGADYGYTF
TGTGCCTGGAACGAGGGGGCTGACTATGGCTACACCTTC
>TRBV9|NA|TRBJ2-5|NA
CASSPLGLQETQYF
TGTGCCAGCAGCCCTCTCGGACTACAAGAGACCCAGTACTTC
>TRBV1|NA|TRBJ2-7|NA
CTSSHSGTNYEQYF
TGCACCAGCAGTCATAGCGGGACAAACTACGAGCAGTACTTC
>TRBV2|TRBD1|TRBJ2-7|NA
CASRRGTESYEQYF
TGTGCCAGCAGAAGGGGGACAGAGTCCTACGAGCAGTACTTC
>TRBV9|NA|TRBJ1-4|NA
CASSLGAGFNEKLFF
TGTGCCAGCAGCCTGGGGGCAGGCTTTAATGAAAAACTGTTTTTT
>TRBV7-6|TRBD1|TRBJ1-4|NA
CASSLAIGTGVEKLFF
TGTGCCAGCAGCTTAGCCATCGGGACAGGGGTTGAAAAACTGTTTTTT
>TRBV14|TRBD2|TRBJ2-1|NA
CASSAQPGLARNEQFF
TGTGCCAGCAGCGCCCAACCGGGACTAGCTCGGAATGAGCAGTTCTTC
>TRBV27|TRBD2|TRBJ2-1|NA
CASSDGLAGVDEQFF
TGTGCCAGCAGTGACGGACTAGCGGGAGTCGATGAGCAGTTCTTC
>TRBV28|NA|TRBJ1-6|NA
CASSPLGGEDSPLHF
TGTGCCAGCAGCCCCCTCGGGGGTGAGGATTCACCCCTCCACTTT
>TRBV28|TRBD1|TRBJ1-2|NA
CASNPPGQGAYGYTF
TGTGCCAGCAACCCCCCGGGACAGGGGGCCTATGGCTACACCTTC
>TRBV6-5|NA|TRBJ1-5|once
CASRYTINQPQHF
TGTGCCAGCAGGTACACAATCAATCAGCCCCAGCATTTT
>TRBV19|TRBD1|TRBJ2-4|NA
CASSRGGTGPSLAKNIQYF
TGTGCCAGTAGTAGGGGCGGGACAGGGCCTTCTCTAGCCAAAAACATTCAGTACTTC
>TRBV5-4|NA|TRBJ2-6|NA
CASSFNLAGANVLTF
TGTGCCAGCAGCTTCAACTTAGCAGGGGCCAACGTCCTGACTTTC
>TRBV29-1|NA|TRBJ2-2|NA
CSVTRPPNTGELFF
TGCAGCGTTACTAGGCCCCCGAACACCGGGGAGCTGTTTTTT
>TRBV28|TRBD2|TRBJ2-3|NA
CASPPLAGGFTDTQYF
TGTGCCAGCCCTCCTCTAGCGGGAGGTTTCACAGATACGCAGTATTTT
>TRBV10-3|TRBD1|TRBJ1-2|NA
CAISESPGQGALGYTF
TGTGCCATCAGTGAGTCCCCGGGACAGGGGGCGCTTGGCTACACCTTC
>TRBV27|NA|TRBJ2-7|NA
CASSLLDSSYEQYF
TGTGCCAGCAGTTTACTGGACAGTTCCTACGAGCAGTACTTC
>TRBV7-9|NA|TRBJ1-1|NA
CASSLGGSGYGDTEAFF
TGTGCCAGCAGCCTCGGGGGAAGCGGTTATGGGGACACTGAAGCTTTCTTT
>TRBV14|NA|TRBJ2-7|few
CASSQRGVYEQYF
TGTGCCAGCAGCCAACGAGGTGTCTACGAGCAGTACTTC
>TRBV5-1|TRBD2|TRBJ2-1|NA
CASSLALAVSYNEQFF
TGCGCCAGCAGCTTGGCGCTAGCGGTCTCCTACAATGAGCAGTTCTTC
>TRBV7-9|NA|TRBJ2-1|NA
CASSLQVGAYNEQFF
TGTGCCAGCAGCTTACAGGTGGGAGCCTACAATGAGCAGTTCTTC